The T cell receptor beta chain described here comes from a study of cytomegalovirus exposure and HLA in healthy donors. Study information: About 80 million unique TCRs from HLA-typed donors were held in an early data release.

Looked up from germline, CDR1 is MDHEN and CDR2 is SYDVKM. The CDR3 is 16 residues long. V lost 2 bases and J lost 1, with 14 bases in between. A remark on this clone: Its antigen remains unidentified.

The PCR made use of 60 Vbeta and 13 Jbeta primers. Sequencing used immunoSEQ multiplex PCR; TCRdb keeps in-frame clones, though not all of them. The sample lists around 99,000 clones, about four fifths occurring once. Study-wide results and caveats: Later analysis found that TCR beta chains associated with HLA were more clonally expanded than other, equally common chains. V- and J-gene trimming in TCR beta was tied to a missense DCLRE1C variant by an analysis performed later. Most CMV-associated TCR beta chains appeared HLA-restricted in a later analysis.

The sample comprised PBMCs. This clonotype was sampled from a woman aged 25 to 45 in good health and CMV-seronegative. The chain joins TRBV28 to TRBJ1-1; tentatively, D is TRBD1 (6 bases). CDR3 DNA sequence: TGTGCCAGCAGTTTAGGGGGGGCTCAAGGGAACACTGAAGCTTTCTTT. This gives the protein CASSLGGAQGNTEAFF.